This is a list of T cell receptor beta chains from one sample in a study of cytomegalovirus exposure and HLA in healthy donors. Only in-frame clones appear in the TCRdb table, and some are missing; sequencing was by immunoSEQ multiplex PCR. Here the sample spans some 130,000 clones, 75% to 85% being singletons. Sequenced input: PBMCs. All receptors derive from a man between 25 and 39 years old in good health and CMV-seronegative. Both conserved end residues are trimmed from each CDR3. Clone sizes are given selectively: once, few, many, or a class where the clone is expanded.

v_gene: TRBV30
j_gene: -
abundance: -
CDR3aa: AWSADPGLAAVEQY

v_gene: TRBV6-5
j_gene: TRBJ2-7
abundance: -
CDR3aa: ASSYSGLSYEQY

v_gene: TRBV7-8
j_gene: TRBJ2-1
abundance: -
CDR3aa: ASSLWGLAGDNEQF

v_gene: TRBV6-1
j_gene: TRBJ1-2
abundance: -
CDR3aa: ASSELAIRDYGYT

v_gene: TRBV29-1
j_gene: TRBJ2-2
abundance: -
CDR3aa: SVEDTHDAANTGELF

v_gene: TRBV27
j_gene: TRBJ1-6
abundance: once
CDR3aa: ASSPTRQGLKNSPLH

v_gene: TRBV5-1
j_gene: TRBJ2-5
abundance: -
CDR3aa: ASSLEQGWQTQY

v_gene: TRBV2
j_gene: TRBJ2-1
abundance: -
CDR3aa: ASRGSSSYNEQF

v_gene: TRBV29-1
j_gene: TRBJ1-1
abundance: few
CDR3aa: SPLYGGEAF

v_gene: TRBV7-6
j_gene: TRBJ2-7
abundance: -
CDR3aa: ASSLQGAYEQY

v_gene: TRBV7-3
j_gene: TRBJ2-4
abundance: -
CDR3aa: ASSSFPGQRNIQY

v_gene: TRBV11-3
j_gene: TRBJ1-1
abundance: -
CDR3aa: ASSLDRDFNGEAF

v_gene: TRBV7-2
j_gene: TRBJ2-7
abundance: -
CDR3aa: ASSLVGEIDERY

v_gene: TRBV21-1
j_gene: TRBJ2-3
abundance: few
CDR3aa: ASSKTRQASTDTQY

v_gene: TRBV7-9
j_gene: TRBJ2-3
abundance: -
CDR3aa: ASSLVGRFTDTQY

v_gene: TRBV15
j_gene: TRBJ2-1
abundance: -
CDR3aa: ATSGAGLAGIRNEQF

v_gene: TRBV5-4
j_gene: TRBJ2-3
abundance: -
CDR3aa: ASSPAGGPTDTQY

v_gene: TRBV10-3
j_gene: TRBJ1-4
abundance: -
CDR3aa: AISNPGENGKLF

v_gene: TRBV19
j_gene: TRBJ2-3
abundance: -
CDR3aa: ASSVRGRSQY

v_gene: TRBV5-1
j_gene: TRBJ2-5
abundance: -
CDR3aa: ASSYSTSGSQETQY

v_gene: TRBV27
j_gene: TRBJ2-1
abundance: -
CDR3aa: ASSFGGSVYNEQF

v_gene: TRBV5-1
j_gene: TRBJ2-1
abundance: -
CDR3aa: ASSLLAGTVQLRNEQF

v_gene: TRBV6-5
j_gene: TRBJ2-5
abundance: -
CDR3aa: ASSYGRSQY

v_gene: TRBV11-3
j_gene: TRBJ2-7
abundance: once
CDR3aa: ASSPRRGQSGSYEQY

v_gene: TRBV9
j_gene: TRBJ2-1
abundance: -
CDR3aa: ASSVGGNNPKGEQF

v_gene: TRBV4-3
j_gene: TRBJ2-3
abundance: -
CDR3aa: ASSQETSGWGTDTQY

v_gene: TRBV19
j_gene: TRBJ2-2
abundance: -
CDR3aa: ASKRVVTNTGELF

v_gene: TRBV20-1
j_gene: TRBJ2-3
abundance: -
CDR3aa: SAPQGFGQY

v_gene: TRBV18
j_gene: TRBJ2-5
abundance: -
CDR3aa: ASSGLAGEMETQY

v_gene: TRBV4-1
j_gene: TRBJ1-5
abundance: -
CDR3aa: ASSETYPNQPQH